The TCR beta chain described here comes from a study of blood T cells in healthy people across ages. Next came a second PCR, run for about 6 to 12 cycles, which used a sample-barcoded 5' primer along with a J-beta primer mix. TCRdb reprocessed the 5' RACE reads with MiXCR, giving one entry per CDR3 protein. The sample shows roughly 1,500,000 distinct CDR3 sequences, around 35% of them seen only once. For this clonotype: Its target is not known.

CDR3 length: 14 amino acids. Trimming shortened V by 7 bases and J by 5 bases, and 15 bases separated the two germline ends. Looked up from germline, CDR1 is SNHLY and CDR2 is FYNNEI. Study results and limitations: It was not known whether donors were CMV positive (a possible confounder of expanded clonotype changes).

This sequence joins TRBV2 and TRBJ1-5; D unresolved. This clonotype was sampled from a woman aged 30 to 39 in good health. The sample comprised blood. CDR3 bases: TGTGCCAGCAAGAAGGGTATCACGGATCAGCCCCAGCATTTT. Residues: CASKKGITDQPQHF.